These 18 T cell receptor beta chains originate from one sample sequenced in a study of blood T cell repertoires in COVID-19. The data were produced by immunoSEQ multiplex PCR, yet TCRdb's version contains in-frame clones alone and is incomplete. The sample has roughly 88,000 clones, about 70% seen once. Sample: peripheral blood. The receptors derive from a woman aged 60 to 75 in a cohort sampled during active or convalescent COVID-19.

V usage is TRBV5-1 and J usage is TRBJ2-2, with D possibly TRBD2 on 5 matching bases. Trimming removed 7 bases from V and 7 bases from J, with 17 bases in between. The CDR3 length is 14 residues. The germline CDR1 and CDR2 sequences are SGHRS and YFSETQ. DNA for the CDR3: TGCGCCAGCCAGACCGGACTCCTTTACGGGGAGCTGTTTTTT. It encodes CASQTGLLYGELFF.

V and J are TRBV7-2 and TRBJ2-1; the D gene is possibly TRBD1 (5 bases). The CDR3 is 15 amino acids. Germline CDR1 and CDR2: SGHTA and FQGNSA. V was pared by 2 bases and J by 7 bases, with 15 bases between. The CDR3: CASSLSQGSRNEQFF. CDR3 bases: TGTGCCAGCAGCTTATCCCAGGGCTCAAGGAATGAGCAGTTCTTC. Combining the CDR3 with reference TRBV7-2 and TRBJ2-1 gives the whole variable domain GAGVSQSPSNKVTEKGKDVELRCDPISGHTALYWYRQSLGQGLEFLIYFQGNSAPDKSGLPSDRFSAERTGGSVSTLTIQRTQQEDSAVYLCASSLSQGSRNEQFFGPGTRLTVL.

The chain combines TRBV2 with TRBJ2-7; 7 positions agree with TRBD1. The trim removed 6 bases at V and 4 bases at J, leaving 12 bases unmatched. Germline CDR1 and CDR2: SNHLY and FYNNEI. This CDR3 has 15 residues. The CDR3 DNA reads TGTGCCAGCAGGAGAGACAGGGCTAATACTTACGAGCAGTACTTC. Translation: CASRRDRANTYEQYF.

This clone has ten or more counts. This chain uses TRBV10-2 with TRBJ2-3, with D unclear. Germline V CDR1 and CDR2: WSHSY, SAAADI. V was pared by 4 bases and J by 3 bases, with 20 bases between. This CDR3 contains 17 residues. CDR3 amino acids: CASSAADADVWTDTQYF. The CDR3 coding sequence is TGCGCCAGCAGTGCGGCCGACGCGGATGTTTGGACAGATACGCAGTATTTT.

In DNA, the CDR3 is TGCGCCAGCGAACCCATACACTTCGGACAGGACTCCTCTGGGGCCAACGTCCTGACTTTC. Protein sequence: CASEPIHFGQDSSGANVLTF. This chain connects TRBV4-1 to TRBJ2-6, with TRBD1 identical over 7 bases. The trim removed 8 bases at V and 0 bases at J, leaving 19 bases unmatched. This CDR3 comprises 20 residues. CDR1 is MGHRA and CDR2 is YSYEKL in the germline V gene.

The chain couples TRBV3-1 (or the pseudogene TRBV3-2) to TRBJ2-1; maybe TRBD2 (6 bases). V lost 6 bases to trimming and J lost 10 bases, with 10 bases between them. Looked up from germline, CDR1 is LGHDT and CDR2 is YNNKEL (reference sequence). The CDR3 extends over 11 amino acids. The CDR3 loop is CASRNRGEQFF. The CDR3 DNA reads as TGTGCCAGCAGAAACCGGGGGGAGCAGTTCTTC.

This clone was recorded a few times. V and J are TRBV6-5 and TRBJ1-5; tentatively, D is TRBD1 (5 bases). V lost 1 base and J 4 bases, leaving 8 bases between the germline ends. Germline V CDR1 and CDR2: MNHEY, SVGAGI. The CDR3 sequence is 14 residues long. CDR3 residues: CASSYLGRNQPQHF. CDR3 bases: TGTGCCAGCAGTTACTTGGGGCGTAATCAGCCCCAGCATTTT.

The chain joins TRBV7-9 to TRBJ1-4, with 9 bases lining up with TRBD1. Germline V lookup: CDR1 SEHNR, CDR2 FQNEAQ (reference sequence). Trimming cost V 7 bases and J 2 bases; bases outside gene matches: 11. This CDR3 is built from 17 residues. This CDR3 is CASTPGQGMMTNEKLFF. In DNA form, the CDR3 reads TGTGCCAGCACACCCGGACAGGGGATGATGACTAATGAAAAACTGTTTTTT.

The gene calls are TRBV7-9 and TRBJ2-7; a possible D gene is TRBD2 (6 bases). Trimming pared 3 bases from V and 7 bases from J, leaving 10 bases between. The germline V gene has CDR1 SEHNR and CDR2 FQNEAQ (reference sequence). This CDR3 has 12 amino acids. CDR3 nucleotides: TGTGCCAGCAGCTTCCAGCTAGCGGAGCAGTACTTC. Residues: CASSFQLAEQYF.

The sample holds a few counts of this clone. CDR3 nucleotides: TGCAGCGTTGTCTTAGCCTACGAGCAGTACTTC. Translation: CSVVLAYEQYF. The V and J genes are TRBV29-1 and TRBJ2-7; D is undetermined. The CDR3 loop spans 11 amino acids. Germline assignment: CDR1 SQVTM and CDR2 ANQGSEA. The germline V and J ends were trimmed by 4 bases and 2 bases, with 6 bases remaining between them.

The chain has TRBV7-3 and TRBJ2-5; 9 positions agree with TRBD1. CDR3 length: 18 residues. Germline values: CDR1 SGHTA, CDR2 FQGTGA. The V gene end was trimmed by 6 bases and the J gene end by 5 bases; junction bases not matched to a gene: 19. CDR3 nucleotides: TGTGCCAGCAGTTTACCCCACCCCTCGGGACAGGGAAGGGAGACCCAGTACTTC. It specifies CASSLPHPSGQGRETQYF.

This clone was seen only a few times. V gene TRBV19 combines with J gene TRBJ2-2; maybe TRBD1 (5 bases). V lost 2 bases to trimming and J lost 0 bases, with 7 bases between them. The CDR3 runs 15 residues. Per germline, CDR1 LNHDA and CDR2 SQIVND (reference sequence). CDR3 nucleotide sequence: TGTGCCAGTAGTATACAGGGCGCGAACACCGGGGAGCTGTTTTTT. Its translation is CASSIQGANTGELFF.

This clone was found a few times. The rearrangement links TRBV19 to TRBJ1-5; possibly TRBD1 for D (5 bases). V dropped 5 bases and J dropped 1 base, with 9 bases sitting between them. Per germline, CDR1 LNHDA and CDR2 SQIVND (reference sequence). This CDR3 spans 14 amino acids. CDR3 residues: CASSFAGSNQPQHF. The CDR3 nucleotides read TGTGCCAGTAGTTTTGCAGGGAGCAATCAGCCCCAGCATTTT.

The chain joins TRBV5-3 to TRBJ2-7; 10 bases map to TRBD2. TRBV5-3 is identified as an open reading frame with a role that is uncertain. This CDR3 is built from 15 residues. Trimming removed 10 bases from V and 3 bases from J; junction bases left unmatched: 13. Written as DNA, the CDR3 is TGTGCCCAACTCCGGGGAGCGGGGGGGCTCTACGAGCAGTACTTC. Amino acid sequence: CAQLRGAGGLYEQYF.

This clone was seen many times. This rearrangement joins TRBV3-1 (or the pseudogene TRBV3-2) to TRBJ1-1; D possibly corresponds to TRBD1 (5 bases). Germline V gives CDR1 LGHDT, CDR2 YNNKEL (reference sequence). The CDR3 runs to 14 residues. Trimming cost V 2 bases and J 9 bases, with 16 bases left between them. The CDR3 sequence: CASSQSLQAIKAFF. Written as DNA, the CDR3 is TGTGCCAGCAGCCAATCTCTACAGGCGATTAAAGCTTTCTTT.

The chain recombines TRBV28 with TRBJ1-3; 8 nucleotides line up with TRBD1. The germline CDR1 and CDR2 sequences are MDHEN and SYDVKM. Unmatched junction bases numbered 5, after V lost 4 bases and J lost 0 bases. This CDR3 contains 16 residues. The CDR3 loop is CASSSPGTGSGNTIYF. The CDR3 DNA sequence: TGTGCCAGCAGTTCTCCCGGGACAGGCTCTGGAAACACCATATATTTT.

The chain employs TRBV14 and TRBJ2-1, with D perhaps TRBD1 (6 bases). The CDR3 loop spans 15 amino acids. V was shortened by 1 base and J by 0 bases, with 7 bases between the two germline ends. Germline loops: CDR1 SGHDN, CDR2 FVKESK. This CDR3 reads CASSQVGASYNEQFF. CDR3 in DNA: TGTGCCAGCAGCCAAGTGGGGGCCTCCTACAATGAGCAGTTCTTC.

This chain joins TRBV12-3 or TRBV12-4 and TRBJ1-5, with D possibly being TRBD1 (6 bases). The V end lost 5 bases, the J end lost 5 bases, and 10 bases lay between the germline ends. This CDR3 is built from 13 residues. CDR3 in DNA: TGTGCCAGCAGTAAACAGGGTGATCAGCCCCAGCATTTT. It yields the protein CASSKQGDQPQHF.